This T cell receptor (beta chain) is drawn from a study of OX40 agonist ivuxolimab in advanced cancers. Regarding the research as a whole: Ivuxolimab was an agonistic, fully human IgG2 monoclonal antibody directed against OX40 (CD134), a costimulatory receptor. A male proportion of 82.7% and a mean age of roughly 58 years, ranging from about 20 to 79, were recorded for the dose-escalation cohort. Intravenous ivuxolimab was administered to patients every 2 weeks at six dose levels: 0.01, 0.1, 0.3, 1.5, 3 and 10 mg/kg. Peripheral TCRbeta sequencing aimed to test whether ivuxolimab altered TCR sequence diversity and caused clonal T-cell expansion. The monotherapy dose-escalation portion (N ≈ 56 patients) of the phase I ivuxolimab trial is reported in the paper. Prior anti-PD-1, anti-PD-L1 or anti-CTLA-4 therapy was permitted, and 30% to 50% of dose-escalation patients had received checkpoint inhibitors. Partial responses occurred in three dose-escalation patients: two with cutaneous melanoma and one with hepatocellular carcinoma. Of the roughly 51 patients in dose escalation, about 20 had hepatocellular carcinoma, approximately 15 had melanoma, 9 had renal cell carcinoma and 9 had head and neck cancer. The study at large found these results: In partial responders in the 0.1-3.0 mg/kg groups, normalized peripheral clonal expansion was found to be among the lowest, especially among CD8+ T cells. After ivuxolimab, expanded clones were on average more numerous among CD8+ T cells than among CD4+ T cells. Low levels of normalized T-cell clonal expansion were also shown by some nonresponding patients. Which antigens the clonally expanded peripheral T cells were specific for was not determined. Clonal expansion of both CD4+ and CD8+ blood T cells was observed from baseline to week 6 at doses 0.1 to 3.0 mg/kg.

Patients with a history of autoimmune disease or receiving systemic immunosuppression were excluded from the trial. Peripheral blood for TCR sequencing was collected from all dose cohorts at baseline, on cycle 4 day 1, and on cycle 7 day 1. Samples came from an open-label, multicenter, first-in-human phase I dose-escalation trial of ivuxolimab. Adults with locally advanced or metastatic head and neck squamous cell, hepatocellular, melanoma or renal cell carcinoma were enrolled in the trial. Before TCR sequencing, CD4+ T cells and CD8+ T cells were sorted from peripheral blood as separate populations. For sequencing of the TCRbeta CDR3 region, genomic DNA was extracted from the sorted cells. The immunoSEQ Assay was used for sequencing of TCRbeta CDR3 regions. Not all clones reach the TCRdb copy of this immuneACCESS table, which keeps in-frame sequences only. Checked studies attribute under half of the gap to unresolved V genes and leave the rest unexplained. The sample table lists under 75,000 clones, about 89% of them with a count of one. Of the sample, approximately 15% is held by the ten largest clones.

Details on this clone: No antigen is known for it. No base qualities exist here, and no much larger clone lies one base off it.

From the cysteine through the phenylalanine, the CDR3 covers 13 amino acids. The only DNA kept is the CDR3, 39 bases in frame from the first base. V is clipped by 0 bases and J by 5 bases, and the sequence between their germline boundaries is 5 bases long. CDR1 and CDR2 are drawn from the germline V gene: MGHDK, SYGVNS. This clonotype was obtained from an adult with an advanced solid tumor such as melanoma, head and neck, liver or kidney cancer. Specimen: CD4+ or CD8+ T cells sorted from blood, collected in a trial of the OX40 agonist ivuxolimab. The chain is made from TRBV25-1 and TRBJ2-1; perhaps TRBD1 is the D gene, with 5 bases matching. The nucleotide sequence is TGTGCCAGCAGTGAATACAGGGACAATGAGCAGTTCTTC. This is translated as CASSEYRDNEQFF.